This section outlines one TCR beta chain sequence together with its context. Antigen specificity is unknown. Amplification of TCR beta CDR3 regions was performed using RNA transcripts as template. HTBI primers were used for first-round RT-PCR of the TCR CDR3. TCRdb ran MiXCR on the multiplex PCR reads and lists one entry per CDR3 protein. Among hundreds of thousands of distinct CDR3 sequences listed, roughly 19% were seen once. This sample is part of a study of T cells in Graves' hyperthyroidism and ophthalmopathy. Study conclusions and caveats: Most thyroid clonotypes that were expanded above 0.001 also turned up in blood.

Trimming removed 6 bases from V and 3 bases from J; junction bases left unmatched: 5. The CDR3 spans 14 residues. The TCR comes from a woman aged 18-29 years with Graves' hyperthyroidism. The sample comprised blood. The genes are TRBV12-3 or TRBV12-4 and TRBJ1-1; 9 bases agree with TRBD1. The CDR3 bases are TGTGCCAGCAGAAGTACAGGGGGCCACACTGAAGCTTTCTTT. Its protein product is CASRSTGGHTEAFF.